These T cell receptor beta chains were read from a single sample in a study of beta chain features in type 1 diabetes. Clones were read by immunoSEQ multiplex PCR, and TCRdb kept only the in-frame ones, dropping some. Altogether around 140,000 clones are present, over 9.5% being singletons, with the ten largest covering under 1.5%. Sequencing was carried out using naive CD4+ T cells from blood. These receptors were collected from a man between 18 and 29 years old in good health. CDR3s include the opening cysteine and the closing phenylalanine or tryptophan. Each record gives: V gene, J gene, CDR3 length, CDR3 protein.

TRBV7-2	TRBJ2-3	15	CASSLAGDRPDTQYF
TRBV5-4	TRBJ2-2	15	CASQTMDRNTGELFF
TRBV6-6	TRBJ1-1	15	CASSFRQGMNTEAFF
TRBV7-2	TRBJ2-1	19	CASSLGAGTGISSYNEQFF
TRBV6-6	TRBJ2-1	12	CASSPGGDEQFF
TRBV4-3	TRBJ1-2	16	CASSQDGNRGAYGYTF
TRBV7-2	TRBJ1-3	15	CASSLGRSSGNTIYF
TRBV10-3	TRBJ2-7	13	CATRGEGGYEQYF
TRBV18	TRBJ1-4	15	CASSRDSATNEKLFF
TRBV10-3	TRBJ2-7	13	CAISLQGLGEQYF
TRBV7-2	TRBJ1-2	14	CASSPAGGGYGYTF
TRBV7-2	TRBJ2-5	16	CASSLAGGPKIKTQYF
TRBV18	TRBJ1-2	14	CASSPPSGDYGYTF
TRBV18	TRBJ1-1	13	CASTGGGDTEAFF
TRBV5-8	TRBJ1-2	15	CASTILQATNYGYTF
TRBV18	TRBJ2-7	13	CASSPKGSYEQYF
TRBV6-5	TRBJ2-4	13	CASSYSEKNIQYF
TRBV11-2	TRBJ1-1	12	CASSSRGLMAFF
TRBV28	TRBJ1-2	15	CASSGTGVGNYGYTF
TRBV7-9	TRBJ1-4	16	CASSVGWDRGPEKLFF
TRBV6-4	TRBJ2-1	14	CASSAIGGLNEQFF
TRBV28	TRBJ1-5	14	CASSPSGGNQPQHF
TRBV7-2	TRBJ2-4	14	CASSSPGGLDIQYF
TRBV28	TRBJ2-2	13	CASYDSNTGELFF
TRBV5-8	TRBJ1-2	16	CASSLVTTGVYYGYTF
TRBV30	TRBJ2-7	14	CAWRLAGDLYEQYF
TRBV6-5	TRBJ1-5	14	CASTQPGGNQPQHF
TRBV7-9	TRBJ2-7	15	CASSQRDLNSYEQYF
TRBV10-3	TRBJ2-1	13	CAISGGQSNEQFF
TRBV30	TRBJ1-1	13	CAWRMGPETEAFF
TRBV19	TRBJ2-3	14	CASTLAAGTDTQYF
TRBV7-9	TRBJ1-5	15	CASSLAGRGEQPQHF
TRBV5-1	TRBJ2-1	14	CASSPGTLYNEQFF
TRBV10-2	TRBJ2-7	16	CASSGTLTSDSYEQYF
TRBV18	TRBJ1-1	15	CASSSSRGPYTEAFF
TRBV30	TRBJ1-2	14	CAWTRAPRDYGYTF
TRBV28	TRBJ1-5	15	CASSRTGYSNQPQHF
TRBV6-5	TRBJ2-3	15	CASSLLAYSTDTQYF
TRBV9	TRBJ1-2	12	CASSVVQYGYTF